This is a list of T cell receptor beta chains from one sample in a study of cytomegalovirus exposure and HLA in healthy donors. Libraries were prepared by immunoSEQ multiplex PCR; TCRdb keeps only in-frame clonotypes and omits some of them. The sample holds roughly 100,000 clones; 70% to 90% are singletons and the top ten take 4%. The specimen sequenced was PBMCs. Source of these receptors: a woman between 18 and 29 years old in good health and CMV-seropositive. Both conserved end residues are part of each CDR3.

j_call	v_call	cdr3_aa
TRBJ1-5	TRBV9	CASSVGTGNQPQHF
TRBJ2-1	TRBV4-1	CASSRSVIAGTNEQFF
TRBJ2-1	TRBV9	CASSVDGGPSYNEQFF
TRBJ1-1	TRBV5-6	CASSPGKGARTEAFF
TRBJ2-1	TRBV7-8	CASSRTTGNEQFF
TRBJ2-1	TRBV27	CASKASGGNEQFF
TRBJ2-1	TRBV9	CASSVDRGGPSEQFF
TRBJ2-2	TRBV5-1	CASGSGGELFF
TRBJ2-7	TRBV7-2	CASSPRTGPYEQYF
TRBJ1-1	TRBV7-3	CASSQTGRTEAFF
TRBJ2-1	TRBV25-1	CASSETGYNEQFF
TRBJ2-3	TRBV5-4	CASSQARSSGTITDTQYF
TRBJ2-1	TRBV28	CASRTQTGLAGGGNEQFF
TRBJ2-1	TRBV6-1	CASRDRGFSYNEQFF
TRBJ2-6	TRBV19	CASSHSGGPGANVLTF
TRBJ2-7	TRBV6-5	CASSRTSGKNEQYF
TRBJ2-5	TRBV28	CASSLGRGQETQYF
TRBJ2-7	TRBV7-9	CASSGGALDEQYF
TRBJ2-1	TRBV10-3	CAIRDYWVNEQFF
TRBJ1-1	TRBV5-1	CASSLPRQGRSYKDTEAFF
TRBJ2-5	TRBV11-2	CASSLGTGVEETQYF
TRBJ2-7	TRBV5-4	CASSSLGTGMSYEQYF
TRBJ1-2	TRBV5-6	CASSLAKEAANYGYTF
TRBJ2-3	TRBV19	CASGDSLYLDTQYF
TRBJ2-7	TRBV5-1	CASSLVGTGTYEQYF
TRBJ2-7	TRBV29-1	CSVDSSPGYEQYF
TRBJ2-1	TRBV7-3	CASSLSGSTWEQFF